Listed here are 15 T cell receptor beta chains from one sample, sequenced in a study of CD8+ T cells in alopecia areata. cDNA reverse transcribed from extracted RNA served as the sequencing template. Only in-frame clones appear in the TCRdb table, and some are missing; sequencing was by immunoSEQ multiplex PCR. Here the sample spans 170,000 or so clones, roughly 64% being singletons. Regarding treatment: oral pan-JAK inhibitor, 5-10 mg twice daily. The material sequenced was CD8+ T cells sorted from blood, taken at week 24, from a patient treated with tofacitinib. Source of these receptors: a human donor with alopecia areata.

The chain couples TRBV30 to TRBJ2-7; D unresolved. V was cut by 3 bases and J by 4 bases, with 10 bases left in between. In germline, CDR1 is GTSNPN, CDR2 SVGIG (reference sequence). This CDR3 spans 12 amino acids. CDR3: CAWRSDDYEQYF. CDR3 in DNA: TGTGCCTGGAGATCGGATGATTACGAGCAGTACTTC.

The rearrangement links TRBV7-9 to TRBJ2-6; D call uncertain. V was pared by 2 bases and J by 4 bases, with 9 bases between. Germline V gene data show CDR1 as SEHNR and CDR2 as FQNEAQ (reference sequence). There are 15 residues in the CDR3. The CDR3 nucleotides read TGTGCCAGCAGCTTAAGAGTTGGGGGGGCCAACGTCCTGACTTTC. Translated: CASSLRVGGANVLTF.

V usage is TRBV9 and J usage is TRBJ1-2; D gene ambiguous. Germline-derived CDR1 and CDR2 are SGDLS and YYNGEE. This CDR3 spans 9 amino acids. Trimming stripped 4 bases from V and 12 bases from J, with 7 bases between. The CDR3 protein is CASSQTHTF. The CDR3 DNA reads as TGTGCCAGCAGCCAAACTCACACCTTC. Together with reference TRBV9 and TRBJ1-2, the CDR3 gives the full variable domain: DSGVTQTPKHLITATGQRVTLRCSPRSGDLSVYWYQQSLDQGLQFLIQYYNGEERAKGNILERFSAQQFPDLHSELNLSSLELGDSALYFCASSQTHTFGSGTRLTVV.

This rearrangement joins TRBV30 to TRBJ1-1; no firm D call. Germline lookup yields CDR1 GTSNPN and CDR2 SVGIG (reference sequence). This CDR3 region has 17 residues. Trimming left V 3 bases short and J 0 bases short, with 20 bases between. The CDR3 DNA reads as TGTGCCTGGAGCCTCTCCCAACGGCGAGTAATGAACACTGAAGCTTTCTTT. Translating it yields CAWSLSQRRVMNTEAFF.

This chain uses TRBV30 with TRBJ1-5, with D tentatively TRBD1 (6 bases). CDR3 length equals 13 residues. Germline assignment: CDR1 GTSNPN and CDR2 SVGIG (reference sequence). The V and J ends lost 2 bases and 5 bases respectively, with 10 bases between them. CDR3 protein: CAWSTGTDQPQHF. CDR3 sequence (DNA): TGTGCCTGGAGTACAGGGACGGATCAGCCCCAGCATTTT.

The rearrangement links TRBV29-1 to TRBJ1-1; D is unclear. This CDR3 comprises 10 residues. Deletions cut 6 bases from V and 11 bases from J, with 13 bases between. The germline V gene has CDR1 SQVTM and CDR2 ANQGSEA. This CDR3 reads CSVEPLQAFF. In DNA, the CDR3 is TGCAGCGTAGAACCCCTCCAGGCTTTCTTT.

CDR3 sequence reads: CAWSPGTGQDLPLHF. In DNA form, the CDR3 reads TGTGCCTGGAGTCCAGGGACAGGGCAAGATTTGCCCCTCCACTTT. This chain joins TRBV30 and TRBJ1-6, with TRBD1 matching 9 bases. V trimming: 2 bases; J trimming: 13 bases; junction bases outside the gene matches: 12. The germline V gene encodes CDR1 GTSNPN and CDR2 SVGIG (reference sequence). The CDR3 consists of 15 residues.

The chain links TRBV5-1 to TRBJ2-7, with TRBD2 as a possible D gene (5 bases). Trimming removed 2 bases from V and 1 base from J, with 19 bases in between. This CDR3 has 17 residues. Germline CDR1 SGHRS, CDR2 YFSETQ. CDR3 in amino acids: CASSFEGHSGWSYEQYF. Written as DNA, the CDR3 is TGCGCCAGCAGCTTTGAGGGCCACTCGGGGTGGTCCTACGAGCAGTACTTC.

J is TRBJ2-5 and V is TRBV9; D may be TRBD2 (7 bases). This CDR3 region has 15 residues. CDR1 and CDR2 (germline): SGDLS, YYNGEE. The V and J ends lost 0 bases and 5 bases respectively, with 14 bases between them. CDR3 region: CASSVAVGGGETQYF. CDR3 DNA: TGTGCCAGCAGCGTAGCGGTAGGCGGGGGCGAGACCCAGTACTTC.

The V call is TRBV5-1, the J call TRBJ2-2; 9 bases match TRBD1. CDR3 size: 19 residues. Germline CDR1 is SGHRS and CDR2 is YFSETQ. The V segment lost 0 bases and the J segment 6 bases; nucleotides outside the gene matches: 15. CDR3 DNA sequence: TGCGCCAGCAGCTTGGCGGGCCCCCCGGGACAGGGTTTCCCCGGGGAGCTGTTTTTT. Encoded protein: CASSLAGPPGQGFPGELFF.

The chain uses TRBV5-1 and TRBJ2-7; tentative D call: TRBD1 (6 bases). The CDR3 has 15 residues. Between the trimmed V and J ends, which lost 4 bases and 0 bases, there was a span of 14 bases. CDR1 is SGHRS, CDR2 YFSETQ, per germline. CDR3 in amino acids: CASSPYRDNSYEQYF. The CDR3 nucleotides read TGCGCCAGCAGCCCGTACCGGGACAACTCCTACGAGCAGTACTTC.

The rearrangement uses TRBV13 and TRBJ2-1; a weak D match, TRBD2 (6 bases). This CDR3 has 15 residues. The V end lost 5 bases, the J end lost 3 bases, and 14 bases lay between the germline ends. Germline CDR1 reads PRHDT; CDR2 reads FYEKMQ (reference sequence). DNA of the CDR3: TGTGCCAGCAGCCTCGGAGCGACTAGCTACAATGAGCAGTTCTTC. Its translation: CASSLGATSYNEQFF.

V usage is TRBV30 and J usage is TRBJ1-1; TRBD1 is a possible D gene (5 bases). The CDR3 consists of 12 residues. Trimming took off 5 bases at V and 6 bases at J, with 13 bases between the two ends. Germline V lookup: CDR1 GTSNPN, CDR2 SVGIG (reference sequence). The CDR3: CAWGNQGSEAFF. Here the CDR3 DNA reads TGTGCCTGGGGAAATCAGGGTTCTGAAGCTTTCTTT. The full variable domain, with the rest looked up from reference TRBV30 and TRBJ1-1, is SQTIHQWPATLVQPVGSPLSLECTVEGTSNPNLYWYRQAAGRGLQLLFYSVGIGQISSEVPQNLSASRPQDRQFILSSKKLLLSDSGFYLCAWGNQGSEAFFGQGTRLTVV.

This clone was seen only a few times. The rearrangement joins TRBV29-1 to TRBJ1-2, with D hard to call. The V gene lost 2 bases and the J gene lost 4 bases, with 17 bases spanning the gap. CDR3 length: 15 amino acids. Germline lookup yields CDR1 SQVTM and CDR2 ANQGSEA. The CDR3, as DNA: TGCAGCGTTGAACCAGGCGGTGGGCATACCTATGGCTACACCTTC. Translating it yields CSVEPGGGHTYGYTF.

This clone was seen at least ten times. The chain joins TRBV19 to TRBJ1-4; no reliable D call. The V end lost 3 bases, the J end lost 5 bases, and 13 bases lay between the germline ends. Germline V CDR1 and CDR2: LNHDA, SQIVND (reference sequence). There are 15 residues in the CDR3. The CDR3 region has the DNA TGTGCCAGTAGTATGGGGTGGGCCCGGAATGAAAAACTGTTTTTT. Translating gives CASSMGWARNEKLFF. Using reference TRBV19 and TRBJ1-4 for the parts outside the CDR3, the full variable domain is DGGITQSPKYLFRKEGQNVTLSCEQNLNHDAMYWYRQDPGQGLRLIYYSQIVNDFQKGDIAEGYSVSREKKESFPLTVTSAQKNPTAFYLCASSMGWARNEKLFFGSGTQLSVL.